This TCR beta chain was sequenced for a study of memory CD4+ T cells and cytomegalovirus serostatus. Study summary: Of the healthy Belgian adults, nine or ten were CMV seropositive and about two dozen seronegative.

TCRdb keeps only in-frame clones here, not all; method: immunoSEQ multiplex PCR. The sample shows 46,000 or so clones, about 78% of them seen only once. Trimming stripped 2 bases from V and 4 bases from J, with 12 bases between. Germline CDR1 SGHTA, CDR2 FQGNSA. CDR3 length: 14 amino acids. Single viable CD3+CD4+CD8-CD45RO+ cells were sorted as the memory CD4+ T cells. What was sequenced was memory CD4+ T cells from blood. This sequence joins TRBV7-2 and TRBJ2-7; D perhaps matches TRBD1 (7 bases). The origin of this receptor is an adult in good health and CMV-seronegative. The CDR3 nucleotides are TGTGCCAGCAGCTTATCGCCAGGGGGGTACGAGCAGTACTTC. It yields the protein CASSLSPGGYEQYF.